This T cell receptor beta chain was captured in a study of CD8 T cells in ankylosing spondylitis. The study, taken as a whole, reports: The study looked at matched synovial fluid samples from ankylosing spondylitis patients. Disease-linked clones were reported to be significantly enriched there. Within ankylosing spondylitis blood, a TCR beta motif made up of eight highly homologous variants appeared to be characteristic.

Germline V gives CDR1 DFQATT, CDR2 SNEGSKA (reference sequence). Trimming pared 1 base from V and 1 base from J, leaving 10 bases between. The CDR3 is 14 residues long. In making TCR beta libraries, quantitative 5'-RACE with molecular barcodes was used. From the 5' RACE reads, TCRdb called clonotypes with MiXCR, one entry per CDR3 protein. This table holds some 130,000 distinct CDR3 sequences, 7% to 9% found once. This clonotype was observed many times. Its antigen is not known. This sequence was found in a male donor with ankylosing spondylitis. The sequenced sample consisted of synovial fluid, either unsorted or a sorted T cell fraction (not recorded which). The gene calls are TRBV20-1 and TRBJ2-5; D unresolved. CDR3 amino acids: CSARGSAFQETQYF. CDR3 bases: TGCAGTGCTAGAGGTTCGGCATTCCAAGAGACCCAGTACTTC.